This T cell receptor beta chain was sequenced for a study of CD8 T cells in Susac syndrome. TEMRA cells were FACS-enriched, while CD8+ and CD4+ T cells were negatively isolated. With random hexamers, reverse transcription was performed on about 0.5 to 1 ug of RNA. One entry per CDR3 protein results from TCRdb running MiXCR on the immunoSEQ multiplex PCR reads. The sample has 400,000 to 550,000 distinct CDR3 sequences, around 85% seen once; the top ten hold under 0.15%. The CDR3 contains 16 residues. The germline gives CDR1 SEHNR, CDR2 FQNEAQ (reference sequence). V was cut by 2 bases and J by 10 bases, with 23 bases left in between.

The sequenced sample was CD8+ T cells from PBMCs. The source is a human donor with multiple sclerosis. The chain has TRBV7-9 and TRBJ1-1, with D tentatively TRBD1 (5 bases). CDR3 DNA sequence: TGTGCCAGCAGCTTAACCAATACCGCCGGGGGTAATCGAGCTTTCTTT. Amino acid sequence: CASSLTNTAGGNRAFF. The full variable domain, in which reference TRBV7-9 and TRBJ1-1 provide the parts outside the CDR3, is DTGVSQNPRHKITKRGQNVTFRCDPISEHNRLYWYRQTLGQGPEFLTYFQNEAQLEKSRLLSDRFSAERPKGSFSTLEIQRTEQGDSAMYLCASSLTNTAGGNRAFFGQGTRLTVV.